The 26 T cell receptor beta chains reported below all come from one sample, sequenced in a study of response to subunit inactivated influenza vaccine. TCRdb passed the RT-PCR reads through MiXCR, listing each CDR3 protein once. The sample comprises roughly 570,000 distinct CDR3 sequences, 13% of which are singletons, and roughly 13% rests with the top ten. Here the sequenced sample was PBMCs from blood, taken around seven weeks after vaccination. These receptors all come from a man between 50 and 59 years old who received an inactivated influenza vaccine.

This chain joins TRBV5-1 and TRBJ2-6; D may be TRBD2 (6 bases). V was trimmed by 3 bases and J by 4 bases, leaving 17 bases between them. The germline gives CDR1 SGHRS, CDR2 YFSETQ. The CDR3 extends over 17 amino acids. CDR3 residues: CASSSQGGAAGANVLTF. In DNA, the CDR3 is TGCGCCAGCAGCTCTCAGGGCGGGGCGGCGGGGGCCAACGTCCTGACTTTC.

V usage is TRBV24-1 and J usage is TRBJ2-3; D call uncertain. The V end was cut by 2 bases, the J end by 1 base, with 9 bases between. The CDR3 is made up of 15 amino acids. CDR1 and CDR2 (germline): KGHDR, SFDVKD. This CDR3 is CATSDSRLRTDTQYF. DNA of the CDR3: TGTGCCACCAGTGATTCGCGCTTGCGCACAGATACGCAGTATTTT.

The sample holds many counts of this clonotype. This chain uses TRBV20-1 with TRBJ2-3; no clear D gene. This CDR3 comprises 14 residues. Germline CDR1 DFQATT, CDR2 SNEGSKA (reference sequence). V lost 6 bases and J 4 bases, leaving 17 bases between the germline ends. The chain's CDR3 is CSATTPSAPDTQYF. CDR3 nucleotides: TGCAGTGCCACGACCCCTTCAGCCCCAGATACGCAGTATTTT.

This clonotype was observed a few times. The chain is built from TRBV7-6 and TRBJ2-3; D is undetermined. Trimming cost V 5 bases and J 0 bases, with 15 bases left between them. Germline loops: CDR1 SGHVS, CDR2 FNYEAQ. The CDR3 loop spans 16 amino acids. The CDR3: CASSRTWGGSTDTQYF. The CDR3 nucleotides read TGTGCCAGCAGCCGGACGTGGGGTGGTAGCACAGATACGCAGTATTTT.

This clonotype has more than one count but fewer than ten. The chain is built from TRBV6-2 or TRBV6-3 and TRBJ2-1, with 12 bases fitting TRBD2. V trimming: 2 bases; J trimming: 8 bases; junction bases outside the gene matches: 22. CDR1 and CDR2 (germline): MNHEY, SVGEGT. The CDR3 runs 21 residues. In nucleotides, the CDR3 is TGTGCCAGCAGTTACATTAGAAGGGGGCTAGCGGGAGGGTCTCGGCCCCATGAGCAGTTCTTC. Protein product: CASSYIRRGLAGGSRPHEQFF.

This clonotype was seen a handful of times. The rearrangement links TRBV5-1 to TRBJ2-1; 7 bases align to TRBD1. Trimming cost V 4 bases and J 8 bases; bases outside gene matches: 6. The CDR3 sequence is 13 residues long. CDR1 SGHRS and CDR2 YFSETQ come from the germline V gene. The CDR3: CASSGTDDHEQFF. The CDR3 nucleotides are TGCGCCAGCAGCGGGACAGACGACCATGAGCAGTTCTTC. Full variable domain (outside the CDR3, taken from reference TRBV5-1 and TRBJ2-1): KAGVTQTPRYLIKTRGQQVTLSCSPISGHRSVSWYQQTPGQGLQFLFEYFSETQRNKGNFPGRFSGRQFSNSRSEMNVSTLELGDSALYLCASSGTDDHEQFFGPGTRLTVL.

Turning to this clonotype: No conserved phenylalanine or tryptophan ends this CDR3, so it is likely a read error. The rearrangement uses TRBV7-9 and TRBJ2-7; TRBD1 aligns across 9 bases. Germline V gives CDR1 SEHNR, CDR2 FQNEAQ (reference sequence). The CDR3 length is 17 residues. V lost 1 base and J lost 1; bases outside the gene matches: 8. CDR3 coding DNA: TGTGCCAGCAGCTTAGACGGGCGCGGGACAGGGTCCTACGAGCAGTACTTG. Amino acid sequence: CASSLDGRGTGSYEQYL.

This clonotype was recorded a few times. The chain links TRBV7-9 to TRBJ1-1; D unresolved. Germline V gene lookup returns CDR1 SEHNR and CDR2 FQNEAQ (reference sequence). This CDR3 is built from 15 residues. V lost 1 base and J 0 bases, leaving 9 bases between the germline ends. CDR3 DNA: TGTGCCAGCAGCTTAGAAATATGGATGAACACTGAAGCTTTCTTT. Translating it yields CASSLEIWMNTEAFF.

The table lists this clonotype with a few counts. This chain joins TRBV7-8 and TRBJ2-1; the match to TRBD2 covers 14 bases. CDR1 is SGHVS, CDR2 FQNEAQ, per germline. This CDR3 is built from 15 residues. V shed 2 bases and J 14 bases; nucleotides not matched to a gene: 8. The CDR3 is CASSLRLAGGPGKFF. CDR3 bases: TGTGCCAGCAGCTTACGACTAGCGGGAGGGCCTGGGAAGTTCTTC.

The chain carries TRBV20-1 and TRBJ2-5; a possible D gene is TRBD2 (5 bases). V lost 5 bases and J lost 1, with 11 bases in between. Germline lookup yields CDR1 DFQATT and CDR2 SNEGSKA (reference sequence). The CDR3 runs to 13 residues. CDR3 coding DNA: TGCAGTGCTTTGGCGGGTTCCCAAGAGACCCAGTACTTC. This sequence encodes CSALAGSQETQYF.

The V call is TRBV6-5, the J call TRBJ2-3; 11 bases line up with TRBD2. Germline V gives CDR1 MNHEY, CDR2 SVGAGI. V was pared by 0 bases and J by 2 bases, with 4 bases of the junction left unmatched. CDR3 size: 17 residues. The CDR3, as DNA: TGTGCCAGCAGTTACTCGGTTAGCGGGGGGGCCACAGATACGCAGTATTTT. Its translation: CASSYSVSGGATDTQYF.

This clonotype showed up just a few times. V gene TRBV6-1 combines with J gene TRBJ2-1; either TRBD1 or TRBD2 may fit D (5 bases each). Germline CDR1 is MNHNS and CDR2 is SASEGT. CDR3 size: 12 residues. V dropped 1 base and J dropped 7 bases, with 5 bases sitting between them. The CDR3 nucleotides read TGTGCCAGCAGTGAAGGGGGGAATGAGCAGTTCTTC. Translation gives CASSEGGNEQFF.

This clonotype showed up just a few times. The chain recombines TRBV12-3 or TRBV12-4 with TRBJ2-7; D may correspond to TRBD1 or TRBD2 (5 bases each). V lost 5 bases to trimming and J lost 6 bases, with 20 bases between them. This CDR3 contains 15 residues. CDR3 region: CASSTEWGSGGEQYF. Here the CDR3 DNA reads TGTGCCAGCAGTACTGAATGGGGGTCGGGCGGCGAGCAGTACTTC.

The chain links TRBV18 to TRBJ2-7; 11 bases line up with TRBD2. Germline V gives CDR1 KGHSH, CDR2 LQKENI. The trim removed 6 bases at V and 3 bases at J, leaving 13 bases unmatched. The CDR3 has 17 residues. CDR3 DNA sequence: TGTGCCAGCTCGCCAATTATAGCGGGAGGGGCCCACTACGAGCAGTACTTC. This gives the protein CASSPIIAGGAHYEQYF.

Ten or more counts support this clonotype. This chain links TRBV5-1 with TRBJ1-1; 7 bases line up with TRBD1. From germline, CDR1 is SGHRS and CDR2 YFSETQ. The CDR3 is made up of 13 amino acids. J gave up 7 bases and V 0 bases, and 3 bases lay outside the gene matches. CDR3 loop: CASSLVGGNEAFF. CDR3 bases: TGCGCCAGCAGCTTGGTAGGGGGCAATGAAGCTTTCTTT.

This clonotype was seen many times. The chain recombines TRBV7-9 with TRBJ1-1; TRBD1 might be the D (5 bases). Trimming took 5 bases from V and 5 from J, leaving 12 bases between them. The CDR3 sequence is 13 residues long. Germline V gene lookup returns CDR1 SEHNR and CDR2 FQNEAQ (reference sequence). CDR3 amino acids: CASSPGRGTEAFF. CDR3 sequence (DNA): TGTGCCAGCAGCCCCGGGCGGGGGACTGAAGCTTTCTTT.

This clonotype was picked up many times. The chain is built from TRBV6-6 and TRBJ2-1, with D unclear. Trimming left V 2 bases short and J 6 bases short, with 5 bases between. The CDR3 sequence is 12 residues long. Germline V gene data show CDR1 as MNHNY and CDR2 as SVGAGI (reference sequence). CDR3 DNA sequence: TGTGCCAGCAGTTACGAAGGCAATGAGCAGTTCTTC. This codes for CASSYEGNEQFF.

The CDR3 DNA follows: TGTGCCAGCAGCCCCCCGGGACTAGTTGATCGATACGAGCAGTACTTC. Amino acid sequence: CASSPPGLVDRYEQYF. The rearrangement uses TRBV14 and TRBJ2-7, with TRBD2 matching 8 bases. With V trimmed by 4 bases and J by 4 bases, 12 bases remained unmatched. Germline CDR1 SGHDN, CDR2 FVKESK. This CDR3 contains 16 residues.

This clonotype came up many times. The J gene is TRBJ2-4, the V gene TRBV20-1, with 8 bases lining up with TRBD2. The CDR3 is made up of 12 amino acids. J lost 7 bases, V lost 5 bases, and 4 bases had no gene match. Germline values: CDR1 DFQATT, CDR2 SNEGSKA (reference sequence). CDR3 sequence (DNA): TGCAGTGCTTCCCCGGGGGGGAACATTCAGTACTTC. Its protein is CSASPGGNIQYF.

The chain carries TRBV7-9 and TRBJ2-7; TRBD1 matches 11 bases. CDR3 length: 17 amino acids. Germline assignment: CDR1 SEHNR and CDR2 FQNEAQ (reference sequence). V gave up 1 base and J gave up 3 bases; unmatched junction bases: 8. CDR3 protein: CASSLGRGDRGDYEQYF. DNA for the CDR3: TGTGCCAGCAGCTTAGGTCGTGGGGACAGGGGGGACTACGAGCAGTACTTC.

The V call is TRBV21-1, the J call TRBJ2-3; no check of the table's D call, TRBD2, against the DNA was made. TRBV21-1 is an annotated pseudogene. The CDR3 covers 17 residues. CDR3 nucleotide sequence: TGTGCCAGCAGCAAATCCAAGGGGGGACTAGCGGGAGCGCCGCAGTATTTT. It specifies CASSKSKGGLAGAPQYF.

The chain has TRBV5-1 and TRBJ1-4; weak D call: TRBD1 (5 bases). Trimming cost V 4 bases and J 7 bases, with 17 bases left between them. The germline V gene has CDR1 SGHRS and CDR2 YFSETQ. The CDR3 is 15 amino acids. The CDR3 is CASSPGQGGSEKLFF. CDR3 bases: TGCGCCAGCAGCCCTGGCCAGGGAGGCTCTGAAAAACTGTTTTTT.

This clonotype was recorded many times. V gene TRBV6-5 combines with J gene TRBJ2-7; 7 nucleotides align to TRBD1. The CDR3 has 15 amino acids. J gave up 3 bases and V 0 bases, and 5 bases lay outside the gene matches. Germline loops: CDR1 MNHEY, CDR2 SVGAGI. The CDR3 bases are TGTGCCAGCAGTTACTCAAGGGGGCGTATCTACGAGCAGTACTTC. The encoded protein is CASSYSRGRIYEQYF.

CDR3 sequence reads: CASSPVLAGGYEQYF. CDR3 nucleotide sequence: TGTGCCAGCAGCCCCGTACTAGCGGGAGGATACGAGCAGTACTTC. The V gene is TRBV3-1, the J gene TRBJ2-7; 12 positions match TRBD2. V was pared by 4 bases and J by 4 bases, with 5 bases of the junction left unmatched. Germline V gives CDR1 LGHDT, CDR2 YNNKEL (reference sequence). This CDR3 is built from 15 residues.

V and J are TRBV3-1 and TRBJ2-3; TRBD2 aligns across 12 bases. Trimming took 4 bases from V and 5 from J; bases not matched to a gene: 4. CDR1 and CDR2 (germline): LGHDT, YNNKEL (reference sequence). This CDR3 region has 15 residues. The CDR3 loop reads CASSPTSGSGDTQYF. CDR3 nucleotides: TGTGCCAGCAGCCCGACTAGCGGGAGTGGAGATACGCAGTATTTT.

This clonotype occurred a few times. In DNA, the CDR3 is TGCAGCGTTGTAGGGGGGTTCGGGCAGCCCCAGCATTTT. Residues: CSVVGGFGQPQHF. The chain has TRBV29-1 and TRBJ1-5; a possible D gene is TRBD1 (6 bases). The germline gives CDR1 SQVTM, CDR2 ANQGSEA. The CDR3 is 13 amino acids. Trimming stripped 4 bases from V and 7 bases from J, with 14 bases between.